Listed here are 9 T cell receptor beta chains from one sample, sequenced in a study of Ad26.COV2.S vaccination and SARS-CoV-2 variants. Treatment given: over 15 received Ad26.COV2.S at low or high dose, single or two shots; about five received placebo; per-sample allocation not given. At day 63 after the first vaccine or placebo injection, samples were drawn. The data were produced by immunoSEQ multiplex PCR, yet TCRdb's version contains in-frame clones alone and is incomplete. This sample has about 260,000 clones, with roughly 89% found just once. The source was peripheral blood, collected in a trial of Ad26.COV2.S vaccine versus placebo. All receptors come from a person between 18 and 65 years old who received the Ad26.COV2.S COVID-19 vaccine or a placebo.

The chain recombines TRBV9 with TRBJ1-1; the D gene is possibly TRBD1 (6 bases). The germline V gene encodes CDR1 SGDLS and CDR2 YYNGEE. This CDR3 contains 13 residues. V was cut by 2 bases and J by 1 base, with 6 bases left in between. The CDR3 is CASSVTGNTEAFF. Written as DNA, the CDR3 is TGTGCCAGCAGCGTGACAGGGAACACTGAAGCTTTCTTT.

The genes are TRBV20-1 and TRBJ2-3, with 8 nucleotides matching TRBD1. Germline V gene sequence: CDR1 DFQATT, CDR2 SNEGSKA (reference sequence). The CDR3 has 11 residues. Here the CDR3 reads CRGQGPDTQYF. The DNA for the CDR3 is TGCAGAGGACAGGGACCAGATACGCAGTATTTT.

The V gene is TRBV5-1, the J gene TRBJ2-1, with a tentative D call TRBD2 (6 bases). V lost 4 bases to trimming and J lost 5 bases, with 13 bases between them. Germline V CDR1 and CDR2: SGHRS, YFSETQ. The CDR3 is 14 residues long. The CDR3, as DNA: TGCGCCAGCAGCACCCGATCTAGCGACAATGAGCAGTTCTTC. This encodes CASSTRSSDNEQFF.

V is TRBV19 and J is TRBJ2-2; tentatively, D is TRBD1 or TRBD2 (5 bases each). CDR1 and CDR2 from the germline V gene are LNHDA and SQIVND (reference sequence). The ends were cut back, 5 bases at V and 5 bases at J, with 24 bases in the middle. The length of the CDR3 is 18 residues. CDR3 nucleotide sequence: TGTGCCAGTAGTCCTCGGGGCGGGTCAAGGGCAGGGACCGGGGAGCTGTTTTTT. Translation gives CASSPRGGSRAGTGELFF.

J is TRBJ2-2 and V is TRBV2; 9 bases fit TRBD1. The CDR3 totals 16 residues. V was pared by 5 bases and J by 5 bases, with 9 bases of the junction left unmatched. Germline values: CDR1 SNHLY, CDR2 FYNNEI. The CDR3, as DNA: TGTGCCAGCAGTTCTCGGGACAGGGTGGTTACCGGGGAGCTGTTTTTT. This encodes CASSSRDRVVTGELFF.

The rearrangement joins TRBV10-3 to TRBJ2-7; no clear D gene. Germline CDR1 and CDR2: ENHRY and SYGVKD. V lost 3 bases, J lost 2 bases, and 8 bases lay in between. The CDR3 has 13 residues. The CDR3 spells CAISDGQTYEQYV. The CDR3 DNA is TGTGCCATCAGTGATGGGCAGACCTACGAGCAGTACGTC.

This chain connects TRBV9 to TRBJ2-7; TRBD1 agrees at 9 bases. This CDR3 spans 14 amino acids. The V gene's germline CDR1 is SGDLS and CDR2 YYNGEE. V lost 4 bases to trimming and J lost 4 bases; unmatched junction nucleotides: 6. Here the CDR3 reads CASSLGQGPYEQYF. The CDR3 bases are TGTGCCAGCAGCCTCGGACAGGGGCCATACGAGCAGTACTTC. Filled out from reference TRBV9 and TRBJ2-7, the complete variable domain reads DSGVTQTPKHLITATGQRVTLRCSPRSGDLSVYWYQQSLDQGLQFLIQYYNGEERAKGNILERFSAQQFPDLHSELNLSSLELGDSALYFCASSLGQGPYEQYFGPGTRLTVT.

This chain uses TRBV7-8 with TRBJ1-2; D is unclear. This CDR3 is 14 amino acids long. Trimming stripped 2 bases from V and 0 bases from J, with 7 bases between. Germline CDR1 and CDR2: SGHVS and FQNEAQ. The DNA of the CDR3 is TGTGCCAGCAGCTTAACGGTCACTAACTATGGCTACACCTTC. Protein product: CASSLTVTNYGYTF. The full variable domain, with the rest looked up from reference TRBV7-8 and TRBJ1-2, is GAGVSQSPRYKVAKRGQDVALRCDPISGHVSLFWYQQALGQGPEFLTYFQNEAQLDKSGLPSDRFFAERPEGSVSTLKIQRTQQEDSAVYLCASSLTVTNYGYTFGSGTRLTVV.

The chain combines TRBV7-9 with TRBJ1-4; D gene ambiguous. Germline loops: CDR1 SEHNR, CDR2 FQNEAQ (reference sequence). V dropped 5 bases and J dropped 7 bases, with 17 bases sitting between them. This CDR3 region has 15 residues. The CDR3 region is CASSVEGSMVEKLFF. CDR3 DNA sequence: TGTGCCAGCAGCGTGGAGGGTTCGATGGTTGAAAAACTGTTTTTT.